The 11 T cell receptor beta chains listed next were all sequenced from one sample in a study of T-cell memory formation after mild COVID-19. TCRdb re-called the 5' RACE reads with MiXCR, one entry per CDR3 protein. Of about 160,000 distinct CDR3 sequences detected, 25% to 40% appear once; the ten largest clones hold around 12%. The material sequenced was PBMCs or a T cell subset sorted from them (not recorded which). The receptors were sampled from an adult woman who had mild COVID-19 (a few samples of this study predate the infection). Cell type and time point are not known.

The chain has TRBV3-1 and TRBJ2-7; either TRBD1 or TRBD2 may supply D (5 bases each). The germline V gene encodes CDR1 LGHDT and CDR2 YNNKEL (reference sequence). The CDR3 has 16 residues. V was trimmed by 4 bases and J by 7 bases, leaving 23 bases between them. CDR3 nucleotides: TGTGCCAGCAGCCCGGAGTCGACAGAGATCTCGGGGGAGCAGTACTTC. This gives the protein CASSPESTEISGEQYF.

The chain carries TRBV9 and TRBJ2-1; D is possibly TRBD1 (5 bases). This CDR3 has 14 residues. In germline, CDR1 is SGDLS, CDR2 YYNGEE. Trimming took off 2 bases at V and 5 bases at J, with 11 bases between the two ends. The CDR3 sequence is CASSVDSDDNEQFF. The CDR3 DNA is TGTGCCAGCAGCGTTGACAGTGACGACAATGAGCAGTTCTTC.

This clonotype was counted only a few times. The chain couples TRBV3-1 to TRBJ1-1; D ambiguous. The CDR3 runs to 12 residues. The germline gives CDR1 LGHDT, CDR2 YNNKEL (reference sequence). V lost 2 bases to trimming and J lost 5 bases, with 6 bases between them. The CDR3: CASSQLGTEAFF. The CDR3 DNA reads TGTGCCAGCAGCCAACTAGGGACTGAAGCTTTCTTT.

A few counts support this clonotype. This chain joins TRBV9 and TRBJ2-1, with D perhaps given as TRBD1 or TRBD2 (5 bases each). Germline values: CDR1 SGDLS, CDR2 YYNGEE. V lost 4 bases, J lost 4 bases, and 24 bases lay in between. The CDR3 runs 18 residues. CDR3 in DNA: TGTGCCAGCAGCCCTAGTCCTTTGGGACCGTCGAATTACAATGAGCAGTTCTTC. Translation: CASSPSPLGPSNYNEQFF.

This clonotype was recorded a few times. The chain combines TRBV30 with TRBJ2-3; 10 bases align to TRBD2. The CDR3 runs 14 residues. V was pared by 3 bases and J by 4 bases, with 4 bases of the junction left unmatched. Germline-derived CDR1 and CDR2 are GTSNPN and SVGIG (reference sequence). The CDR3 coding sequence is TGTGCCTGGAGGGTAGCGGGAGGTGCAGATACGCAGTATTTT. Translation gives CAWRVAGGADTQYF.

In its sample, this clonotype was seen a few times. The junction departs from the called germline gene at one end, perhaps through a read error. The chain has TRBV7-7 and TRBJ2-2, with TRBD2 matching over 10 bases. The CDR3 is 16 amino acids. In germline, CDR1 is SSHAT, CDR2 FNYEAQ (reference sequence). CDR3 bases: TGTGCTAGCAGCCCCCGGACTAGCGGTAACACCGGGGAGCTGTTTTTT. Translation gives CASSPRTSGNTGELFF.

The chain carries TRBV6-2 or TRBV6-3 and TRBJ2-3; D uncertain. The CDR3 runs 14 residues. Germline V gene sequence: CDR1 MNHEY, CDR2 SVGEGT. Trimming took off 4 bases at V and 2 bases at J, with 10 bases between the two ends. The CDR3 nucleotides are TGTGCCAGCAGTTTAACGGAATACACAGATACGCAGTATTTT. Protein product: CASSLTEYTDTQYF.

The genes are TRBV7-6 and TRBJ2-7, with D possibly being TRBD1 or TRBD2 (5 bases each). Trimming pared 2 bases from V and 5 bases from J, leaving 13 bases between. Germline CDR1 SGHVS, CDR2 FNYEAQ. This CDR3 has 14 amino acids. CDR3 region: CASSLFPGTHEQYF. CDR3 DNA sequence: TGTGCCAGCAGCTTATTCCCAGGGACCCACGAGCAGTACTTC.

The chain joins TRBV3-1 to TRBJ2-1; D is ambiguous. The CDR3 spans 14 residues. Trimming shortened V by 1 base and J by 6 bases, and 10 bases separated the two germline ends. CDR1 and CDR2 (germline): LGHDT, YNNKEL (reference sequence). CDR3 loop: CASSQGSVSNEQFF. As DNA, the CDR3 is TGTGCCAGCAGCCAAGGTAGTGTGTCCAATGAGCAGTTCTTC.

This clonotype was seen a handful of times. V usage is TRBV5-6 and J usage is TRBJ2-7, with D possibly matching TRBD2 (5 bases). CDR1 is SGHDT, CDR2 YYEEEE, per germline. This CDR3 region has 16 residues. The V and J ends lost 4 bases and 0 bases respectively, with 17 bases between them. CDR3 sequence: CASSRGQRHLSYEQYF. CDR3 bases: TGTGCCAGCAGCCGCGGGCAGAGACACCTCTCCTACGAGCAGTACTTC.

In its sample, this clonotype was seen once. The V gene is TRBV6-1, the J gene TRBJ2-1, with D possibly being TRBD2 (5 bases). The germline gives CDR1 MNHNS, CDR2 SASEGT. This CDR3 is 14 amino acids long. V was shortened by 2 bases and J by 9 bases, with 14 bases between the two germline ends. The CDR3 DNA reads TGTGCCAGCAGTGAAATACGTATCCGGGGTGAGCAGTTCTTC. It translates to CASSEIRIRGEQFF.